This section outlines one TCR beta chain sequence together with its context. Its binding antigen is unknown. It has no much larger one-base neighbor in the sample; base qualities were not kept. The entry originates in a study of blood T cell repertoires in COVID-19 (dated by TCRdb to between 2020 and 2021). Regarding the research as a whole: Samples covering the acute and convalescent phases of COVID-19 were provided by collaborators in the United States, Italy and Spain. The prospective study material was composed of cDNA or gDNA derived from T cells, B-cell-depleted T cells, or PBMCs. The dataset comprised deeply sampled blood TCRbeta repertoires from subjects exposed to, actively infected with, or recovered from COVID-19. The repertoires were released in a freely available public database meant as a resource for research on the immune response to SARS-CoV-2. The samples were drawn from two sources: the first 160 participants of the ongoing ImmuneRACE study, and fewer than 1,500 subjects contributed by 6 global collaborators. The sample metadata nearly always contained a de-identified subject ID, COVID-19 status, age in years and sex. Where available, HLA class I and class II types were taken from metadata supplied by the sample provider and were not determined by assay-based typing.

What the work shows at the level of the full study, not this receptor alone: Clinical and demographic metadata were provided uncurated, with the amount varying by source and participant.

The CDR3 starts with the cysteine, ends with the phenylalanine, and has 12 residues. Kept here is only the CDR3 DNA, which spans 36 bases and is read in frame from base 1. V is shortened by 5 bases, J by 2 bases, and the region joining them spans 7 bases. TCRbeta CDR3 regions were amplified from genomic DNA by means of the immunoSEQ Assay, a bias-controlled multiplex PCR. As for the original processing: The number of nucleated cells in each sample was estimated from the amplification of reference gene primers within the assay. Sequence reads were collapsed and filtered to measure the absolute abundance of every unique TCRbeta CDR3 rearrangement. For each sample, productive Simpson clonality was calculated as the square root of Simpson's diversity index over productive rearrangements. Entries here come from immuneACCESS through TCRdb and include only in-frame sequences with V and J called. Some clones fail to appear in such tables; in the studies checked, an unresolved V gene covers under half of the shortfall, and the cause of the remainder is unknown. Clonal size and the V and J genes are those of that table, whereas D and trimming came from the DNA. The table for this sample lists some 360,000 clones; more than 70% of them were counted only once. Together, the top ten hold approximately 1% of the sample.

Participants in the prospective study were aged roughly 18 to 95 years, lived in 20 to 25 United States geographic areas, and enrolled through a virtual design. Cohort assignment in the prospective study relied on participant-reported clinical history from a screening survey and a study questionnaire. Exposed participants had been in contact with someone with a PCR-confirmed or clinician-diagnosed COVID-19 case within 2 weeks of study entry. Each participant in the prospective study had whole blood, serum and a nasopharyngeal or oropharyngeal swab collected by mobile phlebotomists. Participants in the prospective study had the option to provide additional blood draws and questionnaires over a roughly 2-month period. Blood samples from the prospective study were shipped frozen or at room temperature prior to DNA extraction.

This clonotype was obtained from a woman between 25 and 40 years old who had been exposed to COVID-19. This sequence uses TRBV12-3 or TRBV12-4 and TRBJ2-7; no D gene call is confident. Sample: PBMCs or T cells enriched from blood (not recorded which). This receptor carries the CDR3 CASSPNTYEQYF. Here is the DNA: TGTGCCAGCAGTCCCAACACCTACGAGCAGTACTTC.